This entry lists 15 T cell receptor beta chains sequenced from one sample in a study of radiotherapy plus CTLA-4 blockade in lung cancer. Clones were sequenced by immunoSEQ multiplex PCR, and TCRdb holds only the in-frame ones, with some missing. This sample has roughly 110,000 clones, with more than 75% found just once. The source was peripheral blood, collected from a patient treated with radiotherapy plus ipilimumab. These receptors were taken from a human donor with non-small cell lung cancer that progressed on radiotherapy plus ipilimumab. Some clones in this sample may be carry-over from other donors' samples.

The CDR3 DNA sequence: TGTGCCAGCAGCTTTAGTGTGCGACAGGGGGGCACCGGGGAGCTGTTTTTT. It encodes CASSFSVRQGGTGELFF. The chain carries TRBV5-5 and TRBJ2-2; TRBD1 aligns across 9 bases. The CDR3 contains 17 residues. Trimming cost V 2 bases and J 4 bases; bases outside gene matches: 9. CDR1 SGHKS and CDR2 YYEKEE come from the germline V gene (reference sequence).

This clone was observed once. DNA of the CDR3: TGTGCCAGCAGCTTAATCAGAGAGAACACTGAAGCTTTCTTT. It is translated as CASSLIRENTEAFF. This chain links TRBV7-9 with TRBJ1-1, with D uncertain. Trimming left V 2 bases short and J 1 base short, with 8 bases between. CDR3 length equals 14 residues. Germline-derived CDR1 and CDR2 are SEHNR and FQNEAQ (reference sequence).

The V call is TRBV2, the J call TRBJ1-4, with 7 positions matching TRBD1. The V gene end was trimmed by 7 bases and the J gene end by 8 bases; junction bases not matched to a gene: 10. The CDR3 extends over 14 amino acids. Germline V CDR1 and CDR2: SNHLY, FYNNEI. The CDR3 region is CASITTGLGEKLFF. The DNA of the CDR3 is TGTGCCAGCATCACGACAGGGTTAGGCGAAAAACTGTTTTTT.

The chain combines TRBV12-2 with TRBJ1-5. TRBV12-2 is a pseudogene segment. The CDR3 has 15 residues. The CDR3 DNA is TGTGCAAGTTCAAAAGGGCAGGGAGAAAATCAGCCCCAGCATTTT. Amino acids: CASSKGQGENQPQHF.

The V gene is TRBV6-5, the J gene TRBJ1-5; 9 positions match TRBD1. CDR1 and CDR2 (germline): MNHEY, SVGAGI. The CDR3 covers 13 residues. Germline trimming cut 6 bases from V and 7 bases from J; bases unmatched to any gene: 4. The CDR3 DNA is TGTGCCAGCAGGGACAGGGGAGGGCAGCCCCAGCATTTT. Translation gives CASRDRGGQPQHF.

The chain employs TRBV9 and TRBJ2-1; 9 bases agree with TRBD2. Germline V gene lookup returns CDR1 SGDLS and CDR2 YYNGEE. Germline trimming cut 1 base from V and 4 bases from J; bases unmatched to any gene: 6. The CDR3 covers 16 residues. The CDR3 DNA is TGTGCCAGCAGCGTATTGGGCGGGGGGGAGTACAATGAGCAGTTCTTC. This gives the protein CASSVLGGGEYNEQFF.

The chain uses TRBV7-9 and TRBJ1-2; D is unclear. V was clipped by 2 bases and J by 8 bases, with 12 bases between them. The CDR3 runs to 13 residues. Per germline, CDR1 SEHNR and CDR2 FQNEAQ (reference sequence). The CDR3 loop is CASSLNSGGGYTF. CDR3 bases: TGTGCCAGCAGCTTAAACTCTGGAGGGGGCTACACCTTC.

J is TRBJ2-4 and V is TRBV27; D perhaps matches TRBD1 (5 bases). CDR3 length: 14 residues. Per the germline V gene, CDR1 is MNHEY and CDR2 is SMNVEV (reference sequence). Trimming stripped 8 bases from V and 6 bases from J, with 17 bases between. The CDR3, as DNA: TGTGCCAGCCATAAGGGTGGGGCGTCAAACATTCAGTACTTC. Translating gives CASHKGGASNIQYF.

The CDR3 sequence is CASSPHIEAFF. For the CDR3, the DNA is TGTGCCAGCAGCCCACACATAGAAGCTTTCTTT. The J gene is TRBJ1-1, the V gene TRBV11-2; D gene ambiguous. Between the trimmed V and J ends, which lost 5 bases and 8 bases, there was a span of 9 bases. The V gene's germline CDR1 is SGHAT and CDR2 FQNNGV. The CDR3 extends over 11 amino acids.

This chain uses TRBV7-9 with TRBJ1-2, with a possible D match to TRBD1 (5 bases). Looked up from germline, CDR1 is SEHNR and CDR2 is FQNEAQ (reference sequence). The CDR3 runs to 12 residues. The V and J ends lost 5 bases and 8 bases respectively, with 12 bases between them. The CDR3 nucleotides read TGTGCCAGCAGCCTAGGGGTGGTCGGCTACACCTTC. Translated: CASSLGVVGYTF.

CDR3 amino acids: CASRTRAEAFF. CDR3 bases: TGTGCCAGCAGGACACGGGCTGAAGCTTTCTTT. The chain is built from TRBV6-4 and TRBJ1-1; D remains unclear. This CDR3 is built from 11 residues. V lost 6 bases and J 6 bases, leaving 8 bases between the germline ends. Germline values: CDR1 MRHNA, CDR2 SNTAGT.

V usage is TRBV5-1 and J usage is TRBJ2-5; D gene ambiguous. CDR1 is SGHRS, CDR2 YFSETQ, per germline. The CDR3 contains 14 residues. Trimming cost V 1 base and J 2 bases, with 9 bases left between them. The CDR3 DNA reads as TGCGCCAGCAGCTTGCGGGCCACTCAAGAGACCCAGTACTTC. Translated: CASSLRATQETQYF.

The V call is TRBV12-5, the J call TRBJ2-1; D uncertain. The CDR3 has 16 residues. Trimming pared 3 bases from V and 10 bases from J, leaving 22 bases between. In germline, CDR1 is LGHNT, CDR2 FRNRAP. In DNA form, the CDR3 reads TGTGCTAGTGGTTTTGCCCTCACTCCCGGACCAATAGAGCAGTTCTTC. Encoded protein: CASGFALTPGPIEQFF.

The chain links TRBV9 to TRBJ2-5, with D perhaps TRBD2 (6 bases). The CDR3 extends over 19 amino acids. Germline V CDR1 and CDR2: SGDLS, YYNGEE. Trimming pared 1 base from V and 3 bases from J, leaving 25 bases between. The DNA for the CDR3 is TGTGCCAGCAGCGTATACGTGGCCGCAAACTTGGCGGGGAAAGAGACCCAGTACTTC. Its translation: CASSVYVAANLAGKETQYF.

The chain carries TRBV19 and TRBJ2-1; D perhaps matches TRBD1 (6 bases). Looked up from germline, CDR1 is LNHDA and CDR2 is SQIVND (reference sequence). The V gene lost 4 bases and the J gene lost 4 bases, with 14 bases spanning the gap. CDR3 length: 15 amino acids. The CDR3 region is CASSKTWTVYNEQFF. CDR3 coding DNA: TGTGCCAGTAGTAAAACATGGACAGTTTACAATGAGCAGTTCTTC.